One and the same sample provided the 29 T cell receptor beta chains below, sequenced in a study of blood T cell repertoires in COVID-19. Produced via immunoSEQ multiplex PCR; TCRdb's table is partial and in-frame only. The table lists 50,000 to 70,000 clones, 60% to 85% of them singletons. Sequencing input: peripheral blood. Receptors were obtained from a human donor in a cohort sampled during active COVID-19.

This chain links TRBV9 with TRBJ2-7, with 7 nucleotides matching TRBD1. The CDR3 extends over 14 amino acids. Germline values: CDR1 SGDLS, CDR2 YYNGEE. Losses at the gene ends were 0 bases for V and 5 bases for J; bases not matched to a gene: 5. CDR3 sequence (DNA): TGTGCCAGCAGCGTAGGAGACAGGGCAGACGAGCAGTACTTC. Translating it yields CASSVGDRADEQYF.

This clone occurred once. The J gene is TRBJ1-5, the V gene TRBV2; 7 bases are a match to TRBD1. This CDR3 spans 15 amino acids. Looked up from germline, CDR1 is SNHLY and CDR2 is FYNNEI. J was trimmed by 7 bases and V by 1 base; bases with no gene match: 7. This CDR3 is CASSEGGGFGQPQHF. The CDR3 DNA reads TGTGCCAGCAGTGAAGGAGGGGGCTTCGGGCAGCCCCAGCATTTT.

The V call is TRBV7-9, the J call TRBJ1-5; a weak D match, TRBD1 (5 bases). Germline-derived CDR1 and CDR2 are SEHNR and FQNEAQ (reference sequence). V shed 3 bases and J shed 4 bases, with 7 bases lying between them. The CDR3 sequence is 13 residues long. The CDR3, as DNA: TGTGCCAGCAGCTTGGACACTAATCAGCCCCAGCATTTT. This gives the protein CASSLDTNQPQHF.

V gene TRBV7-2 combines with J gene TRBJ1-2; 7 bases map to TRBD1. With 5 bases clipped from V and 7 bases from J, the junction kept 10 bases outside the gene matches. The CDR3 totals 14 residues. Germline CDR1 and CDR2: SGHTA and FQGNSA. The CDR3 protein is CASSIPGQKSGYTF. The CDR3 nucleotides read TGTGCCAGCAGCATACCGGGACAGAAAAGTGGCTACACCTTC.

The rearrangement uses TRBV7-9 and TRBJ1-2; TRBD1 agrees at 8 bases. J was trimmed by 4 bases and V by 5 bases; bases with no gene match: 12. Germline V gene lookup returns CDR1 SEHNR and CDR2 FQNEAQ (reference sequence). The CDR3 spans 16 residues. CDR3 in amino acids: CASSLKSPGGGYGYTF. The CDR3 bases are TGTGCCAGCAGCCTAAAATCCCCAGGGGGCGGCTATGGCTACACCTTC.

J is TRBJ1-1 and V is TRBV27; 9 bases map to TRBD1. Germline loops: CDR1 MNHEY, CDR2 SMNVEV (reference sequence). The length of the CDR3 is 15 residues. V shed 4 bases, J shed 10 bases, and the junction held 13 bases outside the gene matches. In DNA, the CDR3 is TGTGCCAGCAGTTCTCACAGGGGGCATGAAGGCGGAGCTTTCTTT. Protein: CASSSHRGHEGGAFF.

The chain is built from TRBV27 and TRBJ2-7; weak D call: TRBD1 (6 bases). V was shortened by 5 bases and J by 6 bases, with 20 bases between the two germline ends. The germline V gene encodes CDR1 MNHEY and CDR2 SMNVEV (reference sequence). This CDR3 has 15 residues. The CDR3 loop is CASSDAARGPAEQYF. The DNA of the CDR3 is TGTGCCAGCAGTGACGCCGCCAGGGGACCCGCCGAGCAGTACTTC.

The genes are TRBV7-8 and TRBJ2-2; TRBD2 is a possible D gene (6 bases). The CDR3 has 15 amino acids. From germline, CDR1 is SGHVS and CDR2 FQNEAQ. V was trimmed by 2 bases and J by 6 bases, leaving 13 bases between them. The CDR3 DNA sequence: TGTGCCAGCAGCTTACCCTCGGAGGGAGCCGGGGAGCTGTTTTTT. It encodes CASSLPSEGAGELFF.

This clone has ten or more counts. CDR3 coding DNA: TGTGCCAGCAGTTTGGACCCAGGGGTTTACAATGAGCAGTTCTTC. Protein product: CASSLDPGVYNEQFF. V usage is TRBV27 and J usage is TRBJ2-1, with TRBD1 as a possible D gene (6 bases). This CDR3 is built from 15 residues. Germline CDR1 reads MNHEY; CDR2 reads SMNVEV (reference sequence). V was clipped by 3 bases and J by 4 bases, with 13 bases between them.

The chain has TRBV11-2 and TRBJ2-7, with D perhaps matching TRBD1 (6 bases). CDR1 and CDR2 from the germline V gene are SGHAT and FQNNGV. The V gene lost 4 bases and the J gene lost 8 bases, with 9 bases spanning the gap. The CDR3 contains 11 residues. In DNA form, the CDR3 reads TGTGCCAGCAGCTCAGGACAGAAGCAGTACTTC. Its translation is CASSSGQKQYF.

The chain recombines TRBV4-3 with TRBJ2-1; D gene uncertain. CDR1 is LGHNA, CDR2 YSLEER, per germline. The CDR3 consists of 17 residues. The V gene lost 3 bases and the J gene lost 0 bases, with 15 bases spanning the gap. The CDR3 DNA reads TGCGCCAGCAGCCAGTCCCTAGGAGCAAGCTCCTACAATGAGCAGTTCTTC. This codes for CASSQSLGASSYNEQFF.

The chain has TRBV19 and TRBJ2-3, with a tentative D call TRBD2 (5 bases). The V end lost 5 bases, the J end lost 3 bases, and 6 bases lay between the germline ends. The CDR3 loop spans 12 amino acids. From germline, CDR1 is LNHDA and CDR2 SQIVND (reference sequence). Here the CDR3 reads CASSGETDTQYF. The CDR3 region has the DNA TGTGCCAGTAGTGGGGAGACAGATACGCAGTATTTT. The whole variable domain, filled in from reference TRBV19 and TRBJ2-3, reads DGGITQSPKYLFRKEGQNVTLSCEQNLNHDAMYWYRQDPGQGLRLIYYSQIVNDFQKGDIAEGYSVSREKKESFPLTVTSAQKNPTAFYLCASSGETDTQYFGPGTRLTVL.

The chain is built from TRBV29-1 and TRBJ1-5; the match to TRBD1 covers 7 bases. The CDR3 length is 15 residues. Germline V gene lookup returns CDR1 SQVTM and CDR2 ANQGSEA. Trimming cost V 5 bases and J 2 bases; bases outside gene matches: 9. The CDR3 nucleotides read TGCAGCGTTAGGACAGAAGGGACAGGCAATCAGCCCCAGCATTTT. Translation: CSVRTEGTGNQPQHF.

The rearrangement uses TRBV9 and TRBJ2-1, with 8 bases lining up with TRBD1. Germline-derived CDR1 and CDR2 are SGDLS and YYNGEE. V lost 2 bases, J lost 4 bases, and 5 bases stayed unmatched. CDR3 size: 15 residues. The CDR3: CASSVGQAPYNEQFF. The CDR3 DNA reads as TGTGCCAGCAGCGTGGGACAGGCCCCTTACAATGAGCAGTTCTTC.

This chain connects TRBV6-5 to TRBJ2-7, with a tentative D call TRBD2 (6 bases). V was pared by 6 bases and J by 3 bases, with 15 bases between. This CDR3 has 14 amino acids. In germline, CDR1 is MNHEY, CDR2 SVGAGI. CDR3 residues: CASSTTGLNYEQYF. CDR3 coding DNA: TGTGCCAGCAGCACCACGGGACTCAACTACGAGCAGTACTTC.

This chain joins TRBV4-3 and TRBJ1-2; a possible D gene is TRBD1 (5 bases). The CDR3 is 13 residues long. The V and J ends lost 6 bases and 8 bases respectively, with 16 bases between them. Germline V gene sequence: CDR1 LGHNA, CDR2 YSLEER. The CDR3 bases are TGCGCCAGCAGAAACCTCGCGGGGCAGGGCTACACCTTC. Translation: CASRNLAGQGYTF.

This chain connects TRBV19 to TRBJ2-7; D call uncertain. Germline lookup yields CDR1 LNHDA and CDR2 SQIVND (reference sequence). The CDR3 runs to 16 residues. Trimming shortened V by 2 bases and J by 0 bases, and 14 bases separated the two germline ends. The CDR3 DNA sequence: TGTGCCAGTAGTATAAACCCAAAGTGGAGCTCCTACGAGCAGTACTTC. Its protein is CASSINPKWSSYEQYF.

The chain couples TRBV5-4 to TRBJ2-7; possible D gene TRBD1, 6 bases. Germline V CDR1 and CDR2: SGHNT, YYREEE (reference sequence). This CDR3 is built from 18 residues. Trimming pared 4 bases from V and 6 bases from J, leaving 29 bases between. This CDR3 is CASSTGAILGRRGGEQYF. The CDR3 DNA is TGTGCCAGCAGCACTGGGGCGATTTTGGGACGACGAGGGGGCGAGCAGTACTTC.

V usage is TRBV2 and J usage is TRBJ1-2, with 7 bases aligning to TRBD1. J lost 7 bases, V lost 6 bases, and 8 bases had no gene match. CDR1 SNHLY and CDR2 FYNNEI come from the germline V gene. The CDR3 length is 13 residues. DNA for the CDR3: TGTGCCAGCAGAGAAACAGGGGAAGGTGGCTACACCTTC. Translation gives CASRETGEGGYTF.

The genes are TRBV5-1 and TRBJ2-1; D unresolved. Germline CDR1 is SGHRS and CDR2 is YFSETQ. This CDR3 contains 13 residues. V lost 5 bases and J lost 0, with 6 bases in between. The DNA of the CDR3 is TGCGCCAGCAGATCGAGCTCCTACAATGAGCAGTTCTTC. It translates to CASRSSSYNEQFF.

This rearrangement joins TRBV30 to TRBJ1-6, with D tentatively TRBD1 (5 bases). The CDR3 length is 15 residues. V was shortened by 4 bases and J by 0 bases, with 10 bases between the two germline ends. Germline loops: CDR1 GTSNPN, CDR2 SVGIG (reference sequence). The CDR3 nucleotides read TGTGCCTGGAAAGACAGTCCCTCCTATAATTCACCCCTCCACTTT. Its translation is CAWKDSPSYNSPLHF.

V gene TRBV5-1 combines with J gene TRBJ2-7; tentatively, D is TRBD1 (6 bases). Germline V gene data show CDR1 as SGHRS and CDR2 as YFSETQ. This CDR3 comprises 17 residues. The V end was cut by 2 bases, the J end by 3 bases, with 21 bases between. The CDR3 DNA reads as TGCGCCAGCAGCTTAAACCCCCACCGGGACATATACTACGAGCAGTACTTC. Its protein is CASSLNPHRDIYYEQYF. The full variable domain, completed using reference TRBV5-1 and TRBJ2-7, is KAGVTQTPRYLIKTRGQQVTLSCSPISGHRSVSWYQQTPGQGLQFLFEYFSETQRNKGNFPGRFSGRQFSNSRSEMNVSTLELGDSALYLCASSLNPHRDIYYEQYFGPGTRLTVT.

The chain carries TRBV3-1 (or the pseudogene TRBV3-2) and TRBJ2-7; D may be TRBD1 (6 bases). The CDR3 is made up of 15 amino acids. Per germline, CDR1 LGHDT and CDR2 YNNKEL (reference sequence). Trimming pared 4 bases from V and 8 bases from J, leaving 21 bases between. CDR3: CASSPIGTPIYKQYF. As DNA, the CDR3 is TGTGCCAGCAGCCCTATCGGGACACCTATTTACAAGCAGTACTTC.

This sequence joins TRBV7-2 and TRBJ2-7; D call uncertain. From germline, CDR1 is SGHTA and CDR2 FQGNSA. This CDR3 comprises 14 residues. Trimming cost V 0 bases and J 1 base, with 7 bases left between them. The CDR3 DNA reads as TGTGCCAGCAGCTTAGCCCCGGGTTCCTACGAGCAGTACTTC. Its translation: CASSLAPGSYEQYF.

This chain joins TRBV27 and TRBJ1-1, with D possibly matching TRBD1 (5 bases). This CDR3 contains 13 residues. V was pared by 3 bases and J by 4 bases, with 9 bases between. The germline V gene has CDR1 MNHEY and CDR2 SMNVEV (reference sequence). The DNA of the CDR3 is TGTGCCAGCAGTTTGCAGGGTCCCACTGAAGCTTTCTTT. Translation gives CASSLQGPTEAFF.

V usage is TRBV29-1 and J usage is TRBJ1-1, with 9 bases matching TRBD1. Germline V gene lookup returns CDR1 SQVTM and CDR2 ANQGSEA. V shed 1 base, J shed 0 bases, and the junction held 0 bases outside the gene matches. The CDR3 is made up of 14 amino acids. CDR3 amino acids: CSVEGTGVNTEAFF. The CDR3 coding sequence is TGCAGCGTTGAAGGGACAGGGGTGAACACTGAAGCTTTCTTT.

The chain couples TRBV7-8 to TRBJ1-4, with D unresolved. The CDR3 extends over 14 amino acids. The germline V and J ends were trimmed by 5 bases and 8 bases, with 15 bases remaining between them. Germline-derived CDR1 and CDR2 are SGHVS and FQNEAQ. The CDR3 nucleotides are TGTGCCAGCAGCGAAGGGAGGGCCGAAGAAAAACTGTTTTTT. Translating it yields CASSEGRAEEKLFF. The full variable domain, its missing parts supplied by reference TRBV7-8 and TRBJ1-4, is GAGVSQSPRYKVAKRGQDVALRCDPISGHVSLFWYQQALGQGPEFLTYFQNEAQLDKSGLPSDRFFAERPEGSVSTLKIQRTQQEDSAVYLCASSEGRAEEKLFFGSGTQLSVL.

The CDR3 DNA reads TGTGCCACCAGTGATCTCAGGGACACTGAAGCTTTCTTT. This translates into CATSDLRDTEAFF. The chain carries TRBV24-1 and TRBJ1-1, with a weak D call TRBD1 (5 bases). The CDR3 length is 13 residues. The V end lost 3 bases, the J end lost 3 bases, and 7 bases lay between the germline ends. CDR1 is KGHDR and CDR2 is SFDVKD in the germline V gene.

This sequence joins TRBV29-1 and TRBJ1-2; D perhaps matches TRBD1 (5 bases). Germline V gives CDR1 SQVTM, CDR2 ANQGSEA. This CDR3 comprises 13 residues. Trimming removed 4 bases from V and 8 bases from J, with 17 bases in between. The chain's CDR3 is CSVGPRGEWGYTF. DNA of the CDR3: TGCAGCGTTGGGCCCCGGGGGGAGTGGGGCTACACCTTC.